This T cell receptor (beta chain) is from a study of blood T cell repertoires in COVID-19. Original processing notes: Amplification with reference gene primers provided the estimates of nucleated cell counts. Data came from immunoSEQ multiplex PCR; TCRdb stores just in-frame clones and leaves some out. The V and J calls and the clone size are those of that table, but D and trimming were determined from the DNA. The sample contains 70,000 or so clones, 76% of which appear only once. The CDR3 has 16 residues. The germline V gene has CDR1 MDHEN and CDR2 SYDVKM. V dropped 6 bases and J dropped 5 bases, with 20 bases sitting between them.

The sequenced sample was peripheral blood. The chain uses TRBV28 and TRBJ1-5; D ambiguous. The TCR sequence derives from a man in his 60s with COVID-19, enrolled during active disease. CDR3: CASSQSPGEGHQPQHF. The CDR3 nucleotides read TGTGCCAGCAGCCAATCCCCCGGGGAAGGTCATCAGCCCCAGCATTTT.